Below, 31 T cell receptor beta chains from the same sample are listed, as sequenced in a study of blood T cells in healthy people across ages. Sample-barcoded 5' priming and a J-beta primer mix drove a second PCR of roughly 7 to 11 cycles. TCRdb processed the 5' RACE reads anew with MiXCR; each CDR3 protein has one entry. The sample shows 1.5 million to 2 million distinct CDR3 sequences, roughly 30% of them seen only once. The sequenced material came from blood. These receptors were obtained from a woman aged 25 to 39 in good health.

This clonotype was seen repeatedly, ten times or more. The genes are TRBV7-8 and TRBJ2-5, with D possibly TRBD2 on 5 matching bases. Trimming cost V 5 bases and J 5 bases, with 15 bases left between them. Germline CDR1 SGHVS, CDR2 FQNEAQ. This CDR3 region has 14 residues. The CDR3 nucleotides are TGTGCCAGCAGCGCTCGCGAACTAGGGGAGACCCAGTACTTC. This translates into CASSARELGETQYF. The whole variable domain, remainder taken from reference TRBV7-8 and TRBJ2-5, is GAGVSQSPRYKVAKRGQDVALRCDPISGHVSLFWYQQALGQGPEFLTYFQNEAQLDKSGLPSDRFFAERPEGSVSTLKIQRTQQEDSAVYLCASSARELGETQYFGPGTRLLVL.

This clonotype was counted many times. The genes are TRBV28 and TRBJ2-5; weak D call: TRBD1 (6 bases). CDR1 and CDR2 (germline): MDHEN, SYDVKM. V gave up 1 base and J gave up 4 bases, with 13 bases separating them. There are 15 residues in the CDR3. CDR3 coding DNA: TGTGCCAGCAGTTTATCCCTACAGGGTCGAGAGACCCAGTACTTC. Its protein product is CASSLSLQGRETQYF.

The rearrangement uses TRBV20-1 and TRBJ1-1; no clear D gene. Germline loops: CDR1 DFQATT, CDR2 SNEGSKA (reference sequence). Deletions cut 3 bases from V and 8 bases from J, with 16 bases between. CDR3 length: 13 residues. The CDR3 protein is CSARSAGEGEAFF. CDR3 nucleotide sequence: TGCAGTGCTAGGTCTGCTGGAGAGGGAGAAGCTTTCTTT.

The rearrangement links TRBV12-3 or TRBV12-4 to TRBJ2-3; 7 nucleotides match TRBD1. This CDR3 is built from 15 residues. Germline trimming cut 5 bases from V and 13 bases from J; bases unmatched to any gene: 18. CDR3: CASSPLRKGADVEYF. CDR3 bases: TGTGCCAGCAGTCCCCTCAGGAAGGGGGCAGATGTGGAGTATTTT.

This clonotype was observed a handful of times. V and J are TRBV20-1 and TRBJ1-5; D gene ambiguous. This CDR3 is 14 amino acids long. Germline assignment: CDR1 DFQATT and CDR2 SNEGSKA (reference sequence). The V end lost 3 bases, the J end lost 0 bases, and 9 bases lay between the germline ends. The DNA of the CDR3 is TGCAGTGCTAGCGCGAAATATAGCAATCAGCCCCAGCATTTT. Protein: CSASAKYSNQPQHF.

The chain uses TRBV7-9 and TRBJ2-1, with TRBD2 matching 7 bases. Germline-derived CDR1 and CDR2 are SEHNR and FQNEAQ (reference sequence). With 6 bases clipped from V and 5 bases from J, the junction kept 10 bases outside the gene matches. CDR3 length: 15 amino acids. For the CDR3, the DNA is TGTGCCAGCAGGCGCCTTAGCGGGTTGGACAATGAGCAGTTCTTC. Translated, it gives CASRRLSGLDNEQFF. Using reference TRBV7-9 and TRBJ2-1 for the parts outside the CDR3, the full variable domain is DTGVSQNPRHKITKRGQNVTFRCDPISEHNRLYWYRQTLGQGPEFLTYFQNEAQLEKSRLLSDRFSAERPKGSFSTLEIQRTEQGDSAMYLCASRRLSGLDNEQFFGPGTRLTVL.

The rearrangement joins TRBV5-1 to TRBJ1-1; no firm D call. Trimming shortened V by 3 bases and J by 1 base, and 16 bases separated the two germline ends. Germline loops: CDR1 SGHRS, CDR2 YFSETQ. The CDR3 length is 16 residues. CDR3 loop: CASSWGGEGRNTEAFF. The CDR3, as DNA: TGCGCCAGCAGCTGGGGAGGTGAGGGAAGGAACACTGAAGCTTTCTTT.

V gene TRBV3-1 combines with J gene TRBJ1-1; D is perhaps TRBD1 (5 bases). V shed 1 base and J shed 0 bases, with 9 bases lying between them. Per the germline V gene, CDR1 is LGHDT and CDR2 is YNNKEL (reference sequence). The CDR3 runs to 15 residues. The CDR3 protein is CASSQGSGMNTEAFF. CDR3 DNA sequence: TGTGCCAGCAGCCAAGGGTCAGGGATGAACACTGAAGCTTTCTTT. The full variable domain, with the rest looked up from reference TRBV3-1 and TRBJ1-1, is DTAVSQTPKYLVTQMGNDKSIKCEQNLGHDTMYWYKQDSKKFLKIMFSYNNKELIINETVPNRFSPKSPDKAHLNLHINSLELGDSAVYFCASSQGSGMNTEAFFGQGTRLTVV.

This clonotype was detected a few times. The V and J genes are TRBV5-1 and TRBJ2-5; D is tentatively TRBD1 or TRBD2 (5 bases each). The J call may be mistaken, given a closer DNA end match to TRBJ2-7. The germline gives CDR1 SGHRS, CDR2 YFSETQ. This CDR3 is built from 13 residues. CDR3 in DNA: TGCGCCAGCAGGTATCCGGGGACGGGCGAGCAGTACTTC. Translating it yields CASRYPGTGEQYF.

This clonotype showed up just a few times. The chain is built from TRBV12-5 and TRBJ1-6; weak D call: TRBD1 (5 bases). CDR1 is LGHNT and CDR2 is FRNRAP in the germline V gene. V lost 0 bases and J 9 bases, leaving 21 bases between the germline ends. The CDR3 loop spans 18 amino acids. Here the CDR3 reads CASGLVRKMTADGSPLHF. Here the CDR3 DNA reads TGTGCTAGTGGTTTGGTCCGAAAAATGACAGCCGATGGTTCACCCCTCCACTTT.

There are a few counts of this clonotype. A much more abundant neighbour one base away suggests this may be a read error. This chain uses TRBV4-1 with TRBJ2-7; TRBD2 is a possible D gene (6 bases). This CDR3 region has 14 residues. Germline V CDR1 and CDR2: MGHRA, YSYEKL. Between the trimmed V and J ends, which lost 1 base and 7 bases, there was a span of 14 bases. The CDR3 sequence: CASSQVSGREEQYF. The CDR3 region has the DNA TGCGCCAGCAGCCAAGTTTCAGGTCGGGAGGAGCAGTACTTC.

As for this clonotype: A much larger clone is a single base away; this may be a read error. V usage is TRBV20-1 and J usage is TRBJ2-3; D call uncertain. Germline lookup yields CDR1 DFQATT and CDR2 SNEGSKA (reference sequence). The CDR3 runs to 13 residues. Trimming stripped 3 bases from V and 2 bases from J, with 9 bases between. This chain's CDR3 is CSASAQPTDTQYF. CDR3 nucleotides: TGCAGTGCTAGTGCGCAGCCCACAGATACGCAGTATTTT.

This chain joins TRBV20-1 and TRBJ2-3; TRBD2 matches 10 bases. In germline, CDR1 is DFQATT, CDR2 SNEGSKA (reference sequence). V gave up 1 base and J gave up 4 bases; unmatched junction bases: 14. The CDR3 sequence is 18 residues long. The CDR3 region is CSARVRGASGSRADTQYF. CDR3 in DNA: TGCAGTGCTAGAGTTCGAGGGGCTAGCGGGAGTAGGGCAGATACGCAGTATTTT.

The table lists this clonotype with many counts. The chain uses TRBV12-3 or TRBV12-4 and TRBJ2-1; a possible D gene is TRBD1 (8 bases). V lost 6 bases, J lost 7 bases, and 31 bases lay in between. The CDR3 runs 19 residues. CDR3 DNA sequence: TGTGCCAGCAGGCGCCAGGGGGCGGGGGCGAGGGTAGTTGGGAATGAGCAGTTCTTC. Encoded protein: CASRRQGAGARVVGNEQFF.

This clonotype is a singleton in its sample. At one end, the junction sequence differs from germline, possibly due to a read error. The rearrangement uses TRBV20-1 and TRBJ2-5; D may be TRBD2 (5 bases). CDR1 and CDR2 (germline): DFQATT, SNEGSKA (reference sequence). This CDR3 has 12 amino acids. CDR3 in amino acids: CSTRDGQETQYF. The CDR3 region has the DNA TGCAGTACTAGAGACGGCCAAGAGACCCAGTACTTC.

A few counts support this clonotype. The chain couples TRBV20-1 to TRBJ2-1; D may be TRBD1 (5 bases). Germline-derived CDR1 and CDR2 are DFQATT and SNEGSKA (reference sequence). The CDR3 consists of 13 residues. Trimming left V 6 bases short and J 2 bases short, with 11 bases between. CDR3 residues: CSAKGPTYNEQFF. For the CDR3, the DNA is TGCAGTGCGAAGGGGCCCACCTACAATGAGCAGTTCTTC.

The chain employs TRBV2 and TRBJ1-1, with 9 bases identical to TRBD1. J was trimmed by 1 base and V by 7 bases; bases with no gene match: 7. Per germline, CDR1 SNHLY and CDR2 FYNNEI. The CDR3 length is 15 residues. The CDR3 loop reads CASNGDRVENTEAFF. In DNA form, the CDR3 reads TGTGCCAGCAATGGGGACAGGGTAGAGAACACTGAAGCTTTCTTT.

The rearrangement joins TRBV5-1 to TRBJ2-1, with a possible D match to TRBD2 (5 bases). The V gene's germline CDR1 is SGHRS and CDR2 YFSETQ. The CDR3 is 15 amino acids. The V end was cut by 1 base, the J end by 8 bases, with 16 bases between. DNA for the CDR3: TGCGCCAGCAGCTTGCCCGAAAGCGGTATGGATGAGCAGTTCTTC. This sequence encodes CASSLPESGMDEQFF.

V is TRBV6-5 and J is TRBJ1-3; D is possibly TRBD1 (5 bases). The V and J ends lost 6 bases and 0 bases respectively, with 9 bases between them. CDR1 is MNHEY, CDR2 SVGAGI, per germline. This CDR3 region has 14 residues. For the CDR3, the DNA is TGTGCCAGCAGAGGGGACCTCTCTGGAAACACCATATATTTT. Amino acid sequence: CASRGDLSGNTIYF.

The CDR3 nucleotides read TGCGCCAGCAGCCAAGAAGACCAGGCATACTATGGCTACACCTTC. This translates into CASSQEDQAYYGYTF. The chain employs TRBV4-1 and TRBJ1-2; D is unclear. V lost 0 bases and J 3 bases, leaving 11 bases between the germline ends. Germline-derived CDR1 and CDR2 are MGHRA and YSYEKL. There are 15 residues in the CDR3.

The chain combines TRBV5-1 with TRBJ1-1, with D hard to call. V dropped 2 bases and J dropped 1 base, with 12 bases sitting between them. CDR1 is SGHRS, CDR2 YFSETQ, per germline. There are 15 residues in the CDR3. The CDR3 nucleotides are TGCGCCAGCAGCTTACACGGCCTTTCGAACACTGAAGCTTTCTTT. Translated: CASSLHGLSNTEAFF.

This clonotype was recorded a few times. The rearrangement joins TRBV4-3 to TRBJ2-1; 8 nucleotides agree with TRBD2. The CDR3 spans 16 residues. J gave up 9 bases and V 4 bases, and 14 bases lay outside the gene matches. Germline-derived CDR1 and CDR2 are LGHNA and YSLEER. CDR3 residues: CASSPQEAGGGPEQFF. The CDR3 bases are TGCGCCAGCAGCCCCCAAGAGGCGGGAGGAGGTCCTGAGCAGTTCTTC.

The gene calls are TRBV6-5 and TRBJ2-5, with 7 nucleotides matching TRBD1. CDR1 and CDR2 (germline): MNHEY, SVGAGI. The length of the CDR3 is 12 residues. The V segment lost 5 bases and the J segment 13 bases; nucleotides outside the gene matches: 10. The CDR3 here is CASSDTGTVMYF. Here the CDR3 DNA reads TGTGCCAGCAGTGACACCGGGACAGTGATGTACTTC.

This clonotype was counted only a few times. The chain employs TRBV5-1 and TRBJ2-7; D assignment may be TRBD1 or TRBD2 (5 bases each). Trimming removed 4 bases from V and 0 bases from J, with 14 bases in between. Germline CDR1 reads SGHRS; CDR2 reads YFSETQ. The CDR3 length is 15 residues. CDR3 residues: CASSHGTASSYEQYF. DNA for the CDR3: TGCGCCAGCAGCCATGGGACGGCAAGCTCCTACGAGCAGTACTTC.

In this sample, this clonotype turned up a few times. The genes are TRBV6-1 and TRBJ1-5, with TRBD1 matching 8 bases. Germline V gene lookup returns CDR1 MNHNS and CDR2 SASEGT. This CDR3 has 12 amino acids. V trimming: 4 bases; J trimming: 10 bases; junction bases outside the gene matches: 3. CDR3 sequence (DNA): TGTGCCAGCAGTGTACAGGGGGGCCCCCAGCATTTT. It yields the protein CASSVQGGPQHF.

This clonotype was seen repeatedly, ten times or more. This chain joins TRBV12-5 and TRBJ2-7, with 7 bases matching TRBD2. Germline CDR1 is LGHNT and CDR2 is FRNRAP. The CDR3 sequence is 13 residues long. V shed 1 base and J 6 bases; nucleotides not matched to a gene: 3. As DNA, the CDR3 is TGTGCTAGTGGTTTGGGGGGGAGGGTCGAGCAGTACTTC. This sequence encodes CASGLGGRVEQYF.

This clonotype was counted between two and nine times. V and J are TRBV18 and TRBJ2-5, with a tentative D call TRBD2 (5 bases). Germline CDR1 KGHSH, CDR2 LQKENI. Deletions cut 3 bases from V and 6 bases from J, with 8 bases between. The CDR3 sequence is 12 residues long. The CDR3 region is CASSPGGQTQYF. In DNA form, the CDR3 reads TGTGCCAGCTCACCCGGAGGTCAGACCCAGTACTTC.

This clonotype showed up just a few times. The CDR3, as DNA: TGTGCCAGCAGCTTAGCCCGGGGGCTAAGCTACGAGCAGTACTTC. Protein: CASSLARGLSYEQYF. The V call is TRBV7-2, the J call TRBJ2-7; D possibly uses TRBD1 or TRBD2 (6 bases each). CDR1 is SGHTA and CDR2 is FQGNSA in the germline V gene. The CDR3 runs to 15 residues. Trimming pared 0 bases from V and 3 bases from J, leaving 12 bases between. Based on the CDR3 plus reference TRBV7-2 and TRBJ2-7, the full variable domain is GAGVSQSPSNKVTEKGKDVELRCDPISGHTALYWYRQSLGQGLEFLIYFQGNSAPDKSGLPSDRFSAERTGGSVSTLTIQRTQQEDSAVYLCASSLARGLSYEQYFGPGTRLTVT.

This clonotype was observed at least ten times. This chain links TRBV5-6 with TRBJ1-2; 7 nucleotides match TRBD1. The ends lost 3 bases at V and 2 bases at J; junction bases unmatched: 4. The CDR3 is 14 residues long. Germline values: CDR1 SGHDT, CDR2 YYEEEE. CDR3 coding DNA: TGTGCCAGCAGCTCGGGACAGACCAACTATGGCTACACCTTC. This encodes CASSSGQTNYGYTF.

DNA of the CDR3: TGTGCCAGCAGGCGTACCGGGACAGAAGAGACCCAGTACTTC. This gives the protein CASRRTGTEETQYF. The chain is built from TRBV3-1 and TRBJ2-5; 7 bases match TRBD1. V was pared by 6 bases and J by 3 bases, with 7 bases of the junction left unmatched. This CDR3 is 14 amino acids long. From germline, CDR1 is LGHDT and CDR2 YNNKEL (reference sequence).

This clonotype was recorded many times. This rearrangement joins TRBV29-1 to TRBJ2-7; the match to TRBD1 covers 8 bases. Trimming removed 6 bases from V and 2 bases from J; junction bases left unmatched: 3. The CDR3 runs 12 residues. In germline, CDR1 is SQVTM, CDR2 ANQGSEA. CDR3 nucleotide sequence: TGCAGCGTCCGACAGGGGACCTACGAGCAGTACTTC. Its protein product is CSVRQGTYEQYF.